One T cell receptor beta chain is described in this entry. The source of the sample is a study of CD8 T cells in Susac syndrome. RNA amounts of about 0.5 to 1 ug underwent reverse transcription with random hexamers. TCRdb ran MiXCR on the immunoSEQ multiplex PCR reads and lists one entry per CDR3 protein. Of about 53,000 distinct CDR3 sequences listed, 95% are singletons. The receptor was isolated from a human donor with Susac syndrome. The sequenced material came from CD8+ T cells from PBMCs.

CDR3 sequence reads: CASSQWDIEQFF. CDR3 sequence (DNA): TGTGCCAGCAGCCAATGGGACATCGAGCAGTTCTTC. The V call is TRBV3-1, the J call TRBJ2-1, with a possible D match to TRBD1 (6 bases). Germline V gene data show CDR1 as LGHDT and CDR2 as YNNKEL (reference sequence). The V end was cut by 2 bases, the J end by 10 bases, with 9 bases between. The CDR3 loop spans 12 amino acids.